One and the same sample provided the 16 T cell receptor beta chains below, sequenced in a study of CXCR3-negative and CXCR3-positive naive CD8 T cells. 5' RACE with UMI labels generated the TRB cDNA libraries. TCRdb reprocessed the 5' RACE reads; each CDR3 protein has one entry and no DNA is given. Reported are about 24,000 distinct CDR3 sequences; the ten largest clones contain roughly 4%. Sequencing was done on a sample of naive CXCR3- CD8+ T cells from blood. The subset: CD45RO-CCR7+CD27+CD95- naive CD8+ T cells lacking CXCR3 (TNR3-). The receptor set was obtained from a human donor in good health. Some clones in this sample may be carry-over from other donors' samples.

Frequency places this clonotype as medium-sized. This rearrangement joins TRBV5-5 to TRBJ2-4; lacking DNA, the TRBD1 call made by TCRdb goes unchecked. Per germline, CDR1 SGHKS and CDR2 YYEKEE (reference sequence). This CDR3 spans 16 amino acids. The CDR3 spells CASSLAEGRVENIQYF.

The J gene is TRBJ2-2, the V gene TRBV27; the TRBD1 assignment by TCRdb is unverifiable without DNA. The CDR3 is made up of 15 amino acids. CDR1 is MNHEY and CDR2 is SMNVEV in the germline V gene (reference sequence). The CDR3 sequence: CASSHEGGRTGELFF.

V is TRBV20-1 and J is TRBJ2-5; as DNA is missing, the TRBD1 call by TCRdb cannot be tested. Germline-derived CDR1 and CDR2 are DFQATT and SNEGSKA (reference sequence). The CDR3 has 15 amino acids. The CDR3 region is CSARVSGAIRETQYF.

CDR3 loop: CASHGGHHYEQYF. The chain joins TRBV6-7 to TRBJ2-7; TCRdb outputs TRBD1, but without DNA this stays unchecked. TRBV6-7 is treated as an ORF (open reading frame) with a function not yet certain. The CDR3 totals 13 residues.

This chain connects TRBV28 to TRBJ2-7. The CDR3 is made up of 12 amino acids. In germline, CDR1 is MDHEN, CDR2 SYDVKM. CDR3 in amino acids: CASSLATREQYF. Combining the CDR3 with reference TRBV28 and TRBJ2-7 gives the whole variable domain DVKVTQSSRYLVKRTGEKVFLECVQDMDHENMFWYRQDPGLGLRLIYFSYDVKMKEKGDIPEGYSVSREKKERFSLILESASTNQTSMYLCASSLATREQYFGPGTRLTVT.

The V gene is TRBV7-9, the J gene TRBJ2-1; TCRdb indicates TRBD2, and absent DNA this call remains unverified. Germline CDR1 is SEHNR and CDR2 is FQNEAQ (reference sequence). This CDR3 region has 17 residues. The CDR3 loop reads CASSEPTDSPTYNEQFF.

The gene calls are TRBV4-3 and TRBJ2-1; TCRdb proposes TRBD1, but this gene call is untestable without DNA. The CDR3 is made up of 16 amino acids. Germline-derived CDR1 and CDR2 are LGHNA and YSLEER. CDR3 sequence reads: CASSQEWTGARNEQFF.

The rearrangement links TRBV21-1 to TRBJ2-1; as DNA is missing, the TRBD1 call by TCRdb cannot be tested. TRBV21-1 is deemed a pseudogene. The CDR3 loop spans 17 amino acids. CDR3 region: CASSKLHRGRKDYEQFF.

This chain links TRBV9 with TRBJ2-2. CDR3 length: 15 residues. Germline V gene sequence: CDR1 SGDLS, CDR2 YYNGEE. This CDR3 is CASSVTKSNTGELFF.

The chain combines TRBV7-9 with TRBJ2-5; TCRdb picks TRBD1, but there is no DNA to check that call. The germline CDR1 and CDR2 sequences are SEHNR and FQNEAQ (reference sequence). This CDR3 region has 15 residues. The CDR3 region is CASSSPWTGQETQYF.

CDR3 sequence reads: CASSRQGGAVTEAFF. V is TRBV7-8 and J is TRBJ1-1; the TCRdb call, TRBD1, lacks DNA for checking. The CDR3 spans 15 residues. Germline CDR1 is SGHVS and CDR2 is FQNEAQ.

CDR3 protein: CSVEDVNRGRYEQYF. This chain joins TRBV29-1 and TRBJ2-7; TCRdb outputs TRBD1, but without DNA this stays unchecked. Germline CDR1 is SQVTM and CDR2 is ANQGSEA. CDR3 length: 15 residues.

The V gene is TRBV27, the J gene TRBJ2-3; the TCRdb call, TRBD1, lacks DNA for checking. CDR3 length: 16 residues. Germline CDR1 and CDR2: MNHEY and SMNVEV (reference sequence). CDR3 amino acids: CASSSRTGVGSDTQYF.

The chain employs TRBV12-3 or TRBV12-4 and TRBJ2-3; the TCRdb call, TRBD1, lacks DNA for checking. The CDR3 has 15 residues. The CDR3 sequence is CASRFRGTYTDTQYF.

The chain links TRBV5-1 to TRBJ2-3; there is no DNA to check the TCRdb D call of TRBD2. Germline values: CDR1 SGHRS, CDR2 YFSETQ. CDR3 length: 16 amino acids. This chain's CDR3 is CASSLVGSGGPDTQYF. Variable domain in full (rest from reference TRBV5-1 and TRBJ2-3): KAGVTQTPRYLIKTRGQQVTLSCSPISGHRSVSWYQQTPGQGLQFLFEYFSETQRNKGNFPGRFSGRQFSNSRSEMNVSTLELGDSALYLCASSLVGSGGPDTQYFGPGTRLTVL.

The chain is built from TRBV7-6 and TRBJ2-2; TCRdb gives TRBD1 as the D gene, but with no DNA this cannot be confirmed. The CDR3 has 17 amino acids. CDR1 SGHVS and CDR2 FNYEAQ come from the germline V gene. Here the CDR3 reads CASSLFGRGGQIGELFF.